The 9 T cell receptor beta chains listed next were all sequenced from one sample in a study of blood T cell repertoires in COVID-19. This table comes from immunoSEQ multiplex PCR, and its TCRdb copy is limited to in-frame clones, with some not included. The sample records about 210,000 clones, 85% to 90% being singletons. Sequencing was carried out using PBMCs or T cells enriched from blood (not recorded which). The receptor source for this set is a man under 40 who had recovered from COVID-19.

The chain links TRBV7-8 to TRBJ2-7; 10 bases map to TRBD1. CDR3 length equals 14 residues. CDR1 is SGHVS, CDR2 FQNEAQ, per germline. V lost 4 bases and J lost 3; bases outside the gene matches: 3. In DNA form, the CDR3 reads TGTGCCAGCAGCTCCGGACAGGGGGACTACGAGCAGTACTTC. Encoded protein: CASSSGQGDYEQYF.

The gene calls are TRBV11-2 and TRBJ1-6; 8 bases fit TRBD1. After removal of 5 bases from V and 7 bases from J, the junction contained 4 bases not matched to a gene. CDR3 length: 14 residues. Germline V gene sequence: CDR1 SGHAT, CDR2 FQNNGV. CDR3 sequence: CASSRSGGNSPLHF. CDR3 DNA sequence: TGTGCCAGCAGCCGCTCAGGGGGCAATTCACCCCTCCACTTT.

J is TRBJ1-4 and V is TRBV28, with D possibly being TRBD1 (6 bases). From germline, CDR1 is MDHEN and CDR2 SYDVKM. V was trimmed by 1 base and J by 0 bases, leaving 18 bases between them. This CDR3 comprises 19 residues. The CDR3 DNA reads as TGTGCCAGCAGTTTATTCTTCCCGACAGGACTGGCAACTAATGAAAAACTGTTTTTT. Protein product: CASSLFFPTGLATNEKLFF.

The V call is TRBV5-8, the J call TRBJ2-1, with TRBD2 matching over 7 bases. From germline, CDR1 is SGHTS and CDR2 YDEGEE. V was pared by 2 bases and J by 1 base, with 6 bases of the junction left unmatched. This CDR3 comprises 16 residues. CDR3 sequence (DNA): TGTGCCAGCAGCTTTTTTAGCGGGTTGTCCTACAATGAGCAGTTCTTC. Its translation is CASSFFSGLSYNEQFF.

V usage is TRBV7-6 and J usage is TRBJ2-1, with TRBD1 matching 10 bases. From germline, CDR1 is SGHVS and CDR2 FNYEAQ. V lost 4 bases to trimming and J lost 9 bases; unmatched junction nucleotides: 9. The CDR3 is 15 residues long. In nucleotides, the CDR3 is TGTGCCAGCAGCTCCTTGGACAGGGGGAACGGTGAGCAGTTCTTC. Residues: CASSSLDRGNGEQFF.

This clone was picked up a small number of times. The genes are TRBV5-5 and TRBJ1-6, with D tentatively TRBD1 (5 bases). Trimming pared 2 bases from V and 7 bases from J, leaving 13 bases between. The CDR3 runs 15 residues. Germline V gene data show CDR1 as SGHKS and CDR2 as YYEKEE (reference sequence). CDR3 region: CASSLQTVKNSPLHF. The CDR3 DNA reads TGTGCCAGCAGCTTACAGACAGTCAAGAATTCACCCCTCCACTTT.

The CDR3 is CASSHPSSGSIDEQFF. The CDR3 nucleotides read TGCGCCAGCAGCCACCCCTCAAGCGGGAGCATAGATGAGCAGTTCTTC. The rearrangement links TRBV4-1 to TRBJ2-1; the match to TRBD2 covers 8 bases. The CDR3 runs 16 residues. Unmatched junction bases numbered 12, after V lost 3 bases and J lost 8 bases. The germline V gene has CDR1 MGHRA and CDR2 YSYEKL.

The chain has TRBV7-7 and TRBJ2-5; 7 bases agree with TRBD1. The CDR3 has 14 amino acids. The trim removed 3 bases at V and 2 bases at J, leaving 3 bases unmatched. The germline V gene has CDR1 SSHAT and CDR2 FNYEAQ (reference sequence). CDR3 sequence: CASSLGTAQETQYF. In nucleotides, the CDR3 is TGTGCCAGCAGCTTGGGGACAGCGCAAGAGACCCAGTACTTC. The variable domain in full, completed from reference TRBV7-7 and TRBJ2-5, reads GAGVSQSPRYKVTKRGQDVTLRCDPISSHATLYWYQQALGQGPEFLTYFNYEAQPDKSGLPSDRFSAERPEGSISTLTIQRTEQRDSAMYRCASSLGTAQETQYFGPGTRLLVL.

The V call is TRBV21-1, the J call TRBJ2-3; TRBD2, the table's D call, lacks a check against the DNA. TRBV21-1 is assigned pseudogene status. CDR3 length: 16 amino acids. This CDR3 reads CASSTAWTRCTDTQYF. CDR3 bases: TGTGCCAGCAGCACCGCCTGGACTAGGTGCACAGATACGCAGTATTTT.